These 3 T cell receptor beta chains originate from one sample sequenced in a study of T cells after yellow fever vaccination. TCRdb re-called the 5' RACE reads through MiXCR, storing one row per CDR3 protein. Of 500,000 to 700,000 distinct CDR3 sequences in the sample, over 15% are singletons; the top ten hold roughly 13%. The starting material was PBMCs, obtained 15 days after the yellow fever booster vaccination. The receptors originated from a man aged 25 to 45 who received the YFV17D yellow fever vaccine.

CDR3 sequence reads: CASSLGHQRTDTQYF. The CDR3 DNA sequence: TGTGCCAGCAGCTTAGGTCATCAACGCACAGATACGCAGTATTTT. The V and J genes are TRBV7-6 and TRBJ2-3; D gene unclear. V gave up 1 base and J gave up 1 base, with 9 bases separating them. The CDR3 has 15 residues. In germline, CDR1 is SGHVS, CDR2 FNYEAQ.

The V call is TRBV25-1, the J call TRBJ2-3; 10 bases align to TRBD2. The CDR3 has 16 amino acids. The V gene's germline CDR1 is MGHDK and CDR2 SYGVNS. After removal of 2 bases from V and 5 bases from J, the junction contained 7 bases not matched to a gene. In DNA, the CDR3 is TGTGCCAGCAGTGAAGGGCTAGCGGGAGTGAAAGATACGCAGTATTTT. This sequence encodes CASSEGLAGVKDTQYF.

The chain links TRBV7-9 to TRBJ2-3; D not resolved. The germline V gene has CDR1 SEHNR and CDR2 FQNEAQ (reference sequence). This CDR3 has 15 residues. Trimming shortened V by 3 bases and J by 2 bases, and 12 bases separated the two germline ends. In DNA, the CDR3 is TGTGCCAGCAGCTTGGTCACGCGATTCACAGATACGCAGTATTTT. It codes for CASSLVTRFTDTQYF.